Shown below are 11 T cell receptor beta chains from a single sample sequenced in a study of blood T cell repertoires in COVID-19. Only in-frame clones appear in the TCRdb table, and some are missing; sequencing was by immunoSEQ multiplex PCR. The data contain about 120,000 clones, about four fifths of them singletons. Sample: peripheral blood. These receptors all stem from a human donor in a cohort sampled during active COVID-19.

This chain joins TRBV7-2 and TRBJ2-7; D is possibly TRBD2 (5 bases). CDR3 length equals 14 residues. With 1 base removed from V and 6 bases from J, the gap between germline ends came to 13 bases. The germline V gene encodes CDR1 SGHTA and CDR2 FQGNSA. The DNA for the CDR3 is TGTGCCAGCAGCTTAGGGCTAGCTACTGGCGAGCAGTACTTC. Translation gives CASSLGLATGEQYF.

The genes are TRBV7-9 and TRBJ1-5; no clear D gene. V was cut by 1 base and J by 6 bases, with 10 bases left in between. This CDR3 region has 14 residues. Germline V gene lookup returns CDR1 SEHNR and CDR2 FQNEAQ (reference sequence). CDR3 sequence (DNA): TGTGCCAGCAGCTTAGGCTGGGAGGGTCAGCCCCAGCATTTT. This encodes CASSLGWEGQPQHF.

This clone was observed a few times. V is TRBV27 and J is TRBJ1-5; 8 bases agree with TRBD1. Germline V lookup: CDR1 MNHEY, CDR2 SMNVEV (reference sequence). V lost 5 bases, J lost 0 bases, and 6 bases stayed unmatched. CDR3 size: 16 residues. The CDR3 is CASSPWTGPSNQPQHF. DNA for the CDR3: TGTGCCAGCAGTCCCTGGACAGGGCCTAGCAATCAGCCCCAGCATTTT.

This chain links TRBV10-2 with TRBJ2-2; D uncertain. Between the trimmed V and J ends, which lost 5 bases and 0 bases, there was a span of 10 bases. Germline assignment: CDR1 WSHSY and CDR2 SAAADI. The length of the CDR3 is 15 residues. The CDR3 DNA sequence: TGCGCCAGCAGTATAGTGGGCACGAACACCGGGGAGCTGTTTTTT. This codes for CASSIVGTNTGELFF.

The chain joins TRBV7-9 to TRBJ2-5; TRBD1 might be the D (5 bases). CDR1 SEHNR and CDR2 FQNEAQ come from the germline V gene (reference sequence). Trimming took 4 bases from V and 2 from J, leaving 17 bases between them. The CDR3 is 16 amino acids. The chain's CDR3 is CASSSMGLAGQETQYF. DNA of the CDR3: TGTGCCAGCAGCTCCATGGGGCTGGCAGGTCAAGAGACCCAGTACTTC.

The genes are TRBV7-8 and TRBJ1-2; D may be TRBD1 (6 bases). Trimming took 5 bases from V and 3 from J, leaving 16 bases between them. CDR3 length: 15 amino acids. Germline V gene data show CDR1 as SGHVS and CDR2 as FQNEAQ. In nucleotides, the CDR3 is TGTGCCAGCAGCCCCCAGATCTCAGGGGACTATGGCTACACCTTC. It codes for CASSPQISGDYGYTF. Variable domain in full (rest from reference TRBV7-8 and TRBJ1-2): GAGVSQSPRYKVAKRGQDVALRCDPISGHVSLFWYQQALGQGPEFLTYFQNEAQLDKSGLPSDRFFAERPEGSVSTLKIQRTQQEDSAVYLCASSPQISGDYGYTFGSGTRLTVV.

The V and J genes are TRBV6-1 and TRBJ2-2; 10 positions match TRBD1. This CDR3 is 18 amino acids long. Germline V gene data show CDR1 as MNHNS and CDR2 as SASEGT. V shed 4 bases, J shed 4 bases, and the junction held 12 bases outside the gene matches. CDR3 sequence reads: CASSVGTGEWGVTGELFF. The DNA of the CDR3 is TGTGCCAGCAGTGTTGGGACAGGGGAGTGGGGTGTCACCGGGGAGCTGTTTTTT.

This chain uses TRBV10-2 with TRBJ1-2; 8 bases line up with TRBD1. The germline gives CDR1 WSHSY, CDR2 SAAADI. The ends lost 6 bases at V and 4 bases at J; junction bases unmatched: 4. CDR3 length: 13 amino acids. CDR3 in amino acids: CASSDRGGYGYTF. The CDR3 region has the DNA TGCGCCAGCAGCGACAGGGGTGGCTATGGCTACACCTTC.

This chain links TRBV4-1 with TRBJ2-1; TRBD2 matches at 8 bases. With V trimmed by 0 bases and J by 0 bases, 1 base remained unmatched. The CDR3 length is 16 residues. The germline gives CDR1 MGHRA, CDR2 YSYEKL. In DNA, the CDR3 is TGCGCCAGCAGCCAAGATCGGGGGGGCTCCTACAATGAGCAGTTCTTC. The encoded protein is CASSQDRGGSYNEQFF.

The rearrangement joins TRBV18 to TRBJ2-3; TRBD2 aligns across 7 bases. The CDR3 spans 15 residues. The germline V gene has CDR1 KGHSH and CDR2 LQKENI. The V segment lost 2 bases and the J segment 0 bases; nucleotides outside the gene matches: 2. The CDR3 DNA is TGTGCCAGCTCACCAGCTAGCGGTAGCACAGATACGCAGTATTTT. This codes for CASSPASGSTDTQYF. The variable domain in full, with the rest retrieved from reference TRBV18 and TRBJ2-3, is NAGVMQNPRHLVRRRGQEARLRCSPMKGHSHVYWYRQLPEEGLKFMVYLQKENIIDESGMPKERFSAEFPKEGPSILRIQQVVRGDSAAYFCASSPASGSTDTQYFGPGTRLTVL.

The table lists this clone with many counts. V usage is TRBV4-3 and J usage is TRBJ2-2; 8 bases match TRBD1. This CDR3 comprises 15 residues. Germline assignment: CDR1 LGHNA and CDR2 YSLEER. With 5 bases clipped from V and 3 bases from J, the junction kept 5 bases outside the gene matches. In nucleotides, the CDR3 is TGCGCCAGCAGCTCCGACAGGGGCTACACCGGGGAGCTGTTTTTT. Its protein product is CASSSDRGYTGELFF.